The source of this T cell receptor (beta chain) is a study of beta chain features in type 1 diabetes. Study observations and caveats: Shortening of TCRB CDR3s, moderate but significant, appeared in all four CD4+ subsets of Type 1 diabetes patients.

Expressed TCRB transcripts were sequenced because the entire RNA isolate underwent reverse transcription. Here immunoSEQ multiplex PCR was the method, and the copy in TCRdb shows in-frame clones only, minus some. The sample contains about 340,000 clones, 7% to 10% of which appear only once. The single heparinised draw taken from each donor contained roughly 100 mL of blood on average. Based on CD45RO/CCR7/CD25/CD127/CD95/CD27, CD4+ regulatory, stem cell-like memory, naive and central memory cells were sorted. Purities in excess of 95% were seen in all sorted populations. There are a few counts of this clone. What it recognizes is unknown. The CDR3 is 15 residues long. Trimming pared 2 bases from V and 0 bases from J, leaving 10 bases between. Looked up from germline, CDR1 is SNHLY and CDR2 is FYNNEI.

This TCR derives from a man aged 25 to 40 with type 1 diabetes. Source material: central memory CD4+ T cells from blood. The genes are TRBV2 and TRBJ2-5; weak D call: TRBD1 (6 bases). The CDR3 nucleotides read TGTGCCAGCAGTGAACAGGGGATGTACCAAGAGACCCAGTACTTC. Its protein is CASSEQGMYQETQYF.